The next 4 T cell receptor beta chains were all read from a single sample in a study of shared clonotypes between healthy human individuals. The table came from immunoSEQ multiplex PCR; TCRdb's copy has only in-frame clones and leaves some out. Of 2 million to 2.5 million clones listed, almost 96% are singletons. What was sequenced was naive CD4+ T cells sorted from blood. The subset: CD45RA+ positively selected. These receptors were obtained from a young man in good health.

V and J are TRBV6-6 and TRBJ1-2; 8 nucleotides agree with TRBD1. Germline V gene data show CDR1 as MNHNY and CDR2 as SVGAGI (reference sequence). V gave up 6 bases and J gave up 8 bases; unmatched junction bases: 11. The CDR3 length is 14 residues. CDR3 sequence: CASRRDRPTGGYTF. CDR3 in DNA: TGTGCCAGCAGACGGGACAGGCCGACCGGGGGCTACACCTTC.

The count of this clone is one. V usage is TRBV11-2 and J usage is TRBJ2-7; 7 bases map to TRBD1. Germline values: CDR1 SGHAT, CDR2 FQNNGV. The length of the CDR3 is 13 residues. The V segment lost 4 bases and the J segment 3 bases; nucleotides outside the gene matches: 3. The CDR3 DNA reads as TGTGCCAGCAGCTCCCAGGGGGTCTACGAGCAGTACTTC. Its protein is CASSSQGVYEQYF.

The chain links TRBV10-3 to TRBJ2-7; the match to TRBD1 covers 7 bases. From germline, CDR1 is ENHRY and CDR2 SYGVKD. V dropped 5 bases and J dropped 5; count of bases not matched to a gene: 6. The CDR3 extends over 13 amino acids. CDR3 region: CAISRQGADEQYF. As DNA, the CDR3 is TGTGCCATCAGTAGACAGGGAGCCGACGAGCAGTACTTC.

The chain uses TRBV30 and TRBJ1-5, with TRBD1 matching over 9 bases. The J segment lost 5 bases and the V segment lost 3 bases, leaving 2 bases of the junction unmatched. Germline CDR1 GTSNPN, CDR2 SVGIG (reference sequence). The CDR3 runs to 13 residues. The CDR3 nucleotides are TGTGCCTGGAGCGGGACAGGGTATCAGCCCCAGCATTTT. The encoded protein is CAWSGTGYQPQHF. The variable domain in full, with the rest retrieved from reference TRBV30 and TRBJ1-5, is SQTIHQWPATLVQPVGSPLSLECTVEGTSNPNLYWYRQAAGRGLQLLFYSVGIGQISSEVPQNLSASRPQDRQFILSSKKLLLSDSGFYLCAWSGTGYQPQHFGDGTRLSIL.